This TCR beta chain was sequenced during a study of technical replicates of blood from a handful of donors. Looked up from germline, CDR1 is MNHEY and CDR2 is SMNVEV (reference sequence). The V segment lost 6 bases and the J segment 3 bases; nucleotides outside the gene matches: 4. This CDR3 comprises 13 residues. Clones were sequenced by immunoSEQ multiplex PCR, and TCRdb holds only the in-frame ones, with some missing. The profile shows approximately 11,000 clones, roughly 94% of them singletons. The sequence derives from a human donor in good health. The chain has TRBV27 and TRBJ2-7; 8 bases match TRBD2. The sample comprised PBMCs. CDR3 DNA sequence: TGTGCCAGCAGATGGAGCGGGGGCTACGAGCAGTACTTC. This encodes CASRWSGGYEQYF.